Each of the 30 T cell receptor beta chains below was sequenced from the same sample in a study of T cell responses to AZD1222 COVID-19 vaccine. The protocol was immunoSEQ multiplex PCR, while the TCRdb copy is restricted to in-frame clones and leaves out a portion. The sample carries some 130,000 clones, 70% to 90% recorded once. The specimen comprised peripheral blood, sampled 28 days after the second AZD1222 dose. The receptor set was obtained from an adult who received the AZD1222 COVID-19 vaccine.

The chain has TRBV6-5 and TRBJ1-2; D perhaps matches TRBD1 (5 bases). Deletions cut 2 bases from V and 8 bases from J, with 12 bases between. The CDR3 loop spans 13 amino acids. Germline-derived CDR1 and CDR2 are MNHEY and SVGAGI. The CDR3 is CASSYRDVGGYTF. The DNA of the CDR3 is TGTGCCAGCAGTTACCGGGACGTGGGCGGCTACACCTTC.

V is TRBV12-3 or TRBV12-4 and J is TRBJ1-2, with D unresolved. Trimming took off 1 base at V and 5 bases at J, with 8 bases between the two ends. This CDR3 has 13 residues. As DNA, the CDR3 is TGTGCCAGCAGTTTAGGGAGATTTTATGGCTACACCTTC. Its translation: CASSLGRFYGYTF.

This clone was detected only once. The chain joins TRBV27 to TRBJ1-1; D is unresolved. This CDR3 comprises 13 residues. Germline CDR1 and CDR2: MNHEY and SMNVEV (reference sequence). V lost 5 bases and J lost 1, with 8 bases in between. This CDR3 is CASSIYRNTEAFF. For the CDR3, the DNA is TGTGCCAGCAGTATCTACAGGAACACTGAAGCTTTCTTT.

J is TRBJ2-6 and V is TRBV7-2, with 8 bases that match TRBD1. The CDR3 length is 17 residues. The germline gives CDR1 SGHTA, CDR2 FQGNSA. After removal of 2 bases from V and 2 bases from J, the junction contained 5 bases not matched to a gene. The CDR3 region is CASSLTGGSAGANVLTF. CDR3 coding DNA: TGTGCCAGCAGCTTAACAGGGGGAAGTGCTGGGGCCAACGTCCTGACTTTC.

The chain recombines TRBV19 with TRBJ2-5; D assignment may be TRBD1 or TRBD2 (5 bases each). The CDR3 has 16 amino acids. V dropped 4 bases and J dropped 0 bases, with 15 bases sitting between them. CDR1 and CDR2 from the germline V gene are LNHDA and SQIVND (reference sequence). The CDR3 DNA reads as TGTGCCAGTAGTAAACCCGGGACCATGTACCAAGAGACCCAGTACTTC. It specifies CASSKPGTMYQETQYF.

CDR3 in DNA: TGCGCCAGCAGCTTGGCCATGGTACAGACGAATTCACCCCTCCACTTT. Its translation: CASSLAMVQTNSPLHF. This chain joins TRBV5-1 and TRBJ1-6; no clear D. Germline-derived CDR1 and CDR2 are SGHRS and YFSETQ. V dropped 0 bases and J dropped 7 bases, with 14 bases sitting between them. The CDR3 is made up of 16 amino acids.

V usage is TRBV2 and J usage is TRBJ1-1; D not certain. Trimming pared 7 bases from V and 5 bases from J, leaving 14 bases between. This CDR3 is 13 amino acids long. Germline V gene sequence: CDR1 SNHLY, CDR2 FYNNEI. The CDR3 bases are TGTGCCAGCATCACGGAGGTACGGACTGAAGCTTTCTTT. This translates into CASITEVRTEAFF.

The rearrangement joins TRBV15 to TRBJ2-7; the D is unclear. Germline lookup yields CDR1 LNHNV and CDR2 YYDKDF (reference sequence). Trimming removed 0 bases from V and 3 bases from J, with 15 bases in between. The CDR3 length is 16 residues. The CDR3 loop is CATSRDLRSHLYEQYF. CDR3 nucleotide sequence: TGTGCCACCAGCAGAGATCTTAGGAGCCACCTCTACGAGCAGTACTTC.

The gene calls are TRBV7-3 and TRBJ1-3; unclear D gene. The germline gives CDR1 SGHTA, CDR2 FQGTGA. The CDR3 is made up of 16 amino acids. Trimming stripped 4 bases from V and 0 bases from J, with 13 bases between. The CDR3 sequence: CASSSMAGNSGNTIYF. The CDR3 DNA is TGTGCCAGCAGCTCCATGGCGGGGAACTCTGGAAACACCATATATTTT.

In DNA form, the CDR3 reads TGCAGTGCTAGTAATATACTAGCGGGGGGAGGTAATACGCAGTATTTT. Protein product: CSASNILAGGGNTQYF. The V gene is TRBV20-1, the J gene TRBJ2-3; TRBD2 matches 12 bases. The CDR3 is 16 amino acids. Looked up from germline, CDR1 is DFQATT and CDR2 is SNEGSKA (reference sequence). The V gene end was trimmed by 3 bases and the J gene end by 7 bases; junction bases not matched to a gene: 11.

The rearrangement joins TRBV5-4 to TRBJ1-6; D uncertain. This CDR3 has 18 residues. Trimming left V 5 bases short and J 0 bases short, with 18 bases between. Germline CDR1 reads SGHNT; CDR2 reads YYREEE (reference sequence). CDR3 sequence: CASRLAGASSSYNSPLHF. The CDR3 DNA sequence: TGTGCCAGCAGACTGGCGGGCGCTTCGAGCTCCTATAATTCACCCCTCCACTTT.

CDR3 residues: CASSLWGQPNQPQHF. CDR3 coding DNA: TGTGCCAGCAGCTTATGGGGACAACCAAATCAGCCCCAGCATTTT. The chain links TRBV7-2 to TRBJ1-5, with D perhaps TRBD1 (6 bases). The V end was cut by 2 bases, the J end by 4 bases, with 12 bases between. The CDR3 spans 15 residues. Looked up from germline, CDR1 is SGHTA and CDR2 is FQGNSA.

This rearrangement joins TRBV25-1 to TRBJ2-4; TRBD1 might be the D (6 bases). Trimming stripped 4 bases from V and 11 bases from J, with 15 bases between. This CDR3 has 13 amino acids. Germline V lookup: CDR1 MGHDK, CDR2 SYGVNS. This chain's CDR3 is CASSAKGGVVQYF. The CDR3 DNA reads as TGTGCCAGCAGTGCCAAAGGGGGTGTCGTTCAGTACTTC.

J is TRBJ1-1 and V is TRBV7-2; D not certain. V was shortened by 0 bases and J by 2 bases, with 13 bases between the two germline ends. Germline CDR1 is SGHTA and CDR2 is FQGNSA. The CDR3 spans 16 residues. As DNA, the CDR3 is TGTGCCAGCAGCTTAGCGTTCGGGGTCGGTAACACTGAAGCTTTCTTT. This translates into CASSLAFGVGNTEAFF.

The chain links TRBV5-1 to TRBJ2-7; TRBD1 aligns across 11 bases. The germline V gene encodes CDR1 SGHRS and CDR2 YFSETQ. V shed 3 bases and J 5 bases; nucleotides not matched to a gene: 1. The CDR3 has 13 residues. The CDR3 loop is CASSWDRGNEQYF. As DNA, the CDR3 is TGCGCCAGCAGCTGGGACAGGGGGAACGAGCAGTACTTC. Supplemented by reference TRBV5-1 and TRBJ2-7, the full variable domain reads KAGVTQTPRYLIKTRGQQVTLSCSPISGHRSVSWYQQTPGQGLQFLFEYFSETQRNKGNFPGRFSGRQFSNSRSEMNVSTLELGDSALYLCASSWDRGNEQYFGPGTRLTVT.

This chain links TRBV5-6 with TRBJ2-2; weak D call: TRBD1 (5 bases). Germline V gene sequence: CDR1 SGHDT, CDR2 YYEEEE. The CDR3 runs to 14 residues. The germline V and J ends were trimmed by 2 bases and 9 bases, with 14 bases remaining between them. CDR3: CASSLGHLSRELFF. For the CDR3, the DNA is TGTGCCAGCAGCTTAGGACACCTGAGTAGGGAGCTGTTTTTT.

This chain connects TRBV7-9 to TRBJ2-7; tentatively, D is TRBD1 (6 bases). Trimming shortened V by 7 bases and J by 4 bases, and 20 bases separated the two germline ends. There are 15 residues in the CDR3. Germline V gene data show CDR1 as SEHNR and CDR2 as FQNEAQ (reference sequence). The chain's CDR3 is CASNSYTPQGYEQYF. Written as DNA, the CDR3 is TGTGCCAGCAATTCCTACACCCCCCAGGGGTACGAGCAGTACTTC.

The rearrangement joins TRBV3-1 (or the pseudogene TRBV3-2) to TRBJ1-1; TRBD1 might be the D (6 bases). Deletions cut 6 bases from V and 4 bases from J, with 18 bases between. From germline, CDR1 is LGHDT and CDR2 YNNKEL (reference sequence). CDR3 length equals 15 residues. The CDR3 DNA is TGTGCCAGCAGTTCTAGGAATACAGGGAGCACTGAAGCTTTCTTT. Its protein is CASSSRNTGSTEAFF.

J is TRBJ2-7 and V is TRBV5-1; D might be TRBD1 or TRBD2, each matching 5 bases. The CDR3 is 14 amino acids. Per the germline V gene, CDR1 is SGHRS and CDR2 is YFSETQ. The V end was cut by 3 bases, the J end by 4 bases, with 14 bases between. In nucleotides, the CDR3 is TGCGCCAGCAGCTCCCCGGGACCAACTTACGAGCAGTACTTC. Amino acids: CASSSPGPTYEQYF.

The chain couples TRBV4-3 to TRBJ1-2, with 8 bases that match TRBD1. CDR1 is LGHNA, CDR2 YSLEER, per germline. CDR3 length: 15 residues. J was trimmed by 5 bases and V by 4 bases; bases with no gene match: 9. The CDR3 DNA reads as TGCGCCAGCAGCCCCCGGGAGGGACAGGCTTATGGCTACACCTTC. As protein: CASSPREGQAYGYTF.

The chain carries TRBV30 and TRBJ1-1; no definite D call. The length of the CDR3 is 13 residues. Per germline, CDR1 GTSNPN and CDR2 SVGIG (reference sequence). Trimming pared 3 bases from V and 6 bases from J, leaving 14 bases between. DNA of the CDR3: TGTGCCTGGAGGGACCCTAACTCTGCTGAAGCTTTCTTT. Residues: CAWRDPNSAEAFF. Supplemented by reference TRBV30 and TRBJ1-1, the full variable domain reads SQTIHQWPATLVQPVGSPLSLECTVEGTSNPNLYWYRQAAGRGLQLLFYSVGIGQISSEVPQNLSASRPQDRQFILSSKKLLLSDSGFYLCAWRDPNSAEAFFGQGTRLTVV.

The CDR3 region has the DNA TGTGCCCGGTCACCGACTGGAAACACCATATATTTT. Translated, it gives CARSPTGNTIYF. The V and J genes are TRBV30 and TRBJ1-3; D gene unclear. The CDR3 is 12 residues long. CDR1 is GTSNPN and CDR2 is SVGIG in the germline V gene (reference sequence). V lost 8 bases to trimming and J lost 2 bases, with 10 bases between them. Looking up the rest from reference TRBV30 and TRBJ1-3 gives the full variable domain: SQTIHQWPATLVQPVGSPLSLECTVEGTSNPNLYWYRQAAGRGLQLLFYSVGIGQISSEVPQNLSASRPQDRQFILSSKKLLLSDSGFYLCARSPTGNTIYFGEGSWLTVV.

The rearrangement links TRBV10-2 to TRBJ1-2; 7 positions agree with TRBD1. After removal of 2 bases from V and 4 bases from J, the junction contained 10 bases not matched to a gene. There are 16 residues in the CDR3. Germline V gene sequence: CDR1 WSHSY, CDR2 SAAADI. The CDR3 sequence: CASSEIRGGGLYGYTF. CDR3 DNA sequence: TGCGCCAGCAGTGAGATTAGAGGGGGCGGCCTCTATGGCTACACCTTC.

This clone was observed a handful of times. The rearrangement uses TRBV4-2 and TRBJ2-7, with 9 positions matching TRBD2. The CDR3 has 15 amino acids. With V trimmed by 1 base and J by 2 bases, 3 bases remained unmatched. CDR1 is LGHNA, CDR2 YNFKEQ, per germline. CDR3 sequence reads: CASSQGLADPYEQYF. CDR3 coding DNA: TGTGCCAGCAGCCAAGGACTAGCGGATCCCTACGAGCAGTACTTC.

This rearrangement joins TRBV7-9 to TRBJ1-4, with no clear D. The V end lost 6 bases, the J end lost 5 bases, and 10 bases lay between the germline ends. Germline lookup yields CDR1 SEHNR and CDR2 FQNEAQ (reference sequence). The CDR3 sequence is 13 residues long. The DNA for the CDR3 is TGTGCCAGCAGACCGCCCCGAAATGAAAAACTGTTTTTT. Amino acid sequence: CASRPPRNEKLFF.

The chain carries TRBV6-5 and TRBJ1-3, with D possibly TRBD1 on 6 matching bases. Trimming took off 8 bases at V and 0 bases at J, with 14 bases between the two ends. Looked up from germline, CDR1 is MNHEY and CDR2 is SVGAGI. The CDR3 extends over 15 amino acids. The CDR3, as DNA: TGTGCCAGCCTTTCCGGGGGCTTCTCTGGAAACACCATATATTTT. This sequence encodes CASLSGGFSGNTIYF.

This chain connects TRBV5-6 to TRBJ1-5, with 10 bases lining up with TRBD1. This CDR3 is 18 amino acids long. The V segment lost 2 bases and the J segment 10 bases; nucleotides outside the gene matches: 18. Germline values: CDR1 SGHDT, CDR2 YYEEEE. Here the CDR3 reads CASSFRDRGPRRDLPQHF. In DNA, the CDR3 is TGTGCCAGCAGCTTCCGGGACAGGGGACCCCGCCGGGATCTTCCCCAGCATTTT. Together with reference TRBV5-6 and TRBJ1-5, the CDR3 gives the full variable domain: DAGVTQSPTHLIKTRGQQVTLRCSPKSGHDTVSWYQQALGQGPQFIFQYYEEEERQRGNFPDRFSGHQFPNYSSELNVNALLLGDSALYLCASSFRDRGPRRDLPQHFGDGTRLSIL.

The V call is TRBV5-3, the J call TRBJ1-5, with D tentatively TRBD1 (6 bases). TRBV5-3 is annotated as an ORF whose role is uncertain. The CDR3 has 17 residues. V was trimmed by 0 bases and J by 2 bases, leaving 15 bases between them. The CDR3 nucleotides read TGTGCCAGAAGCTTGGCTGTGGGGGGCGGCGGCAATCAGCCCCAGCATTTT. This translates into CARSLAVGGGGNQPQHF.

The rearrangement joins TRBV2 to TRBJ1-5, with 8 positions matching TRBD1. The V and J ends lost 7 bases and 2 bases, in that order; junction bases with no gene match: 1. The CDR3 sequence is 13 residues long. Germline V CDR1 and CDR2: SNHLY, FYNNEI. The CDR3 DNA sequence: TGTGCCAGCAAGGGACAGGGCAATCAGCCCCAGCATTTT. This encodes CASKGQGNQPQHF.

CDR3 DNA: TGTGCCAGCAGCCCGCTCGAGGCGGGGGAGACCCAGTACTTC. This codes for CASSPLEAGETQYF. The chain carries TRBV4-2 and TRBJ2-5; TRBD2 might be the D (6 bases). V was pared by 4 bases and J by 5 bases, with 14 bases between. CDR1 and CDR2 (germline): LGHNA, YNFKEQ. The CDR3 spans 14 residues.